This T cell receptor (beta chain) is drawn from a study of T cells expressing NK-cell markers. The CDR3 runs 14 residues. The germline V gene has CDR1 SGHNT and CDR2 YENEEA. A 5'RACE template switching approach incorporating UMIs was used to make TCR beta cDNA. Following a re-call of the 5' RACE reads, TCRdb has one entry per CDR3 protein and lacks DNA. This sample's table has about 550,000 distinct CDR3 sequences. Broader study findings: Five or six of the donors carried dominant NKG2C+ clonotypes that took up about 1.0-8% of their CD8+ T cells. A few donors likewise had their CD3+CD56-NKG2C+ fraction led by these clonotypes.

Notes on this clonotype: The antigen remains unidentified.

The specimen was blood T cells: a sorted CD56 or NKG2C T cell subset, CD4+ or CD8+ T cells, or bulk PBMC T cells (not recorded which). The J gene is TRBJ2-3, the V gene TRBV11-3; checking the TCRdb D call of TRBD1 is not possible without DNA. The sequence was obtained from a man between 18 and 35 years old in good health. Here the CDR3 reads CASSPRDPTDTQYF.